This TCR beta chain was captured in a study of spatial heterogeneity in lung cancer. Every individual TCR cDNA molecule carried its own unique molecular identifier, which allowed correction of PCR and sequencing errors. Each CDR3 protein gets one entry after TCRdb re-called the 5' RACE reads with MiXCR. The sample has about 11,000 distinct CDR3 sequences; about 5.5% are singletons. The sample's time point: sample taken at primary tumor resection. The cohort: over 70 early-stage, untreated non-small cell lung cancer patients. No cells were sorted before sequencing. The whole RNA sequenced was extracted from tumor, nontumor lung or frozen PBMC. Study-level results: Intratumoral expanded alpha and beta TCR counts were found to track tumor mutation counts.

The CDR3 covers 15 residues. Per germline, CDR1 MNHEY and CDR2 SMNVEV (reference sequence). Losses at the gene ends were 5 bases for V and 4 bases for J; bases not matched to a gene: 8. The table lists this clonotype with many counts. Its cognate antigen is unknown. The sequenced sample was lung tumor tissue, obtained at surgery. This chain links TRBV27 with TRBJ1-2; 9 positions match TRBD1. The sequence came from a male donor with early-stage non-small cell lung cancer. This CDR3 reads CASSARTGDSYGYTF. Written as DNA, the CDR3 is TGTGCCAGCAGTGCCAGGACAGGGGATAGCTATGGCTACACCTTC.